The 24 T cell receptor beta chains presented below share a single source sample, sequenced in a study of OX40 agonist ivuxolimab in advanced cancers. Assay: immunoSEQ multiplex PCR; the TCRdb copy retains only in-frame clones and omits some. The table has about 50,000 clones, over 75% seen once. Sequencing was performed on CD4+ or CD8+ T cells sorted from blood, taken in a trial of the OX40 agonist ivuxolimab. These receptors were obtained from an adult with an advanced solid tumor such as melanoma, head and neck, liver or kidney cancer.

V usage is TRBV7-9 and J usage is TRBJ2-5; 7 bases are a match to TRBD2. CDR1 is SEHNR, CDR2 FQNEAQ, per germline (reference sequence). The CDR3 extends over 14 amino acids. Unmatched junction bases numbered 3, after V lost 5 bases and J lost 0 bases. CDR3 protein: CASSPGTNQETQYF. Written as DNA, the CDR3 is TGTGCCAGCAGCCCCGGGACTAACCAAGAGACCCAGTACTTC.

V and J are TRBV5-1 and TRBJ2-6, with D perhaps TRBD1 or TRBD2 (5 bases each). Germline V gene data show CDR1 as SGHRS and CDR2 as YFSETQ. The V end was cut by 3 bases, the J end by 0 bases, with 13 bases between. The CDR3 is 17 amino acids. The CDR3 spells CASSSRDASSGANVLTF. As DNA, the CDR3 is TGCGCCAGCAGCTCCCGGGACGCCAGCTCTGGGGCCAACGTCCTGACTTTC. Supplemented by reference TRBV5-1 and TRBJ2-6, the full variable domain reads KAGVTQTPRYLIKTRGQQVTLSCSPISGHRSVSWYQQTPGQGLQFLFEYFSETQRNKGNFPGRFSGRQFSNSRSEMNVSTLELGDSALYLCASSSRDASSGANVLTFGAGSRLTVL.

J is TRBJ2-2 and V is TRBV5-4; 10 bases agree with TRBD2. The CDR3 spans 18 residues. Germline CDR1 reads SGHNT; CDR2 reads YYREEE (reference sequence). The ends lost 0 bases at V and 7 bases at J; junction bases unmatched: 12. For the CDR3, the DNA is TGTGCCAGCAGCTTGGCCACCAAAGCGGGAGGGGTCAGCGGGGAGCTGTTTTTT. Protein sequence: CASSLATKAGGVSGELFF.

The rearrangement joins TRBV7-9 to TRBJ1-3; D unclear. CDR3 size: 15 residues. CDR1 SEHNR and CDR2 FQNEAQ come from the germline V gene (reference sequence). The V end lost 1 base, the J end lost 0 bases, and 7 bases lay between the germline ends. In DNA form, the CDR3 reads TGTGCCAGCAGCTTAGGGACGTCCTCTGGAAACACCATATATTTT. It yields the protein CASSLGTSSGNTIYF. The full variable domain, in which reference TRBV7-9 and TRBJ1-3 provide the parts outside the CDR3, is DTGVSQNPRHKITKRGQNVTFRCDPISEHNRLYWYRQTLGQGPEFLTYFQNEAQLEKSRLLSDRFSAERPKGSFSTLEIQRTEQGDSAMYLCASSLGTSSGNTIYFGEGSWLTVV.

V usage is TRBV30 and J usage is TRBJ2-4; D is ambiguous. V was pared by 1 base and J by 2 bases, with 12 bases between. CDR1 GTSNPN and CDR2 SVGIG come from the germline V gene (reference sequence). The CDR3 totals 15 residues. DNA of the CDR3: TGTGCCTGGAGTGATAGGGCAAGGTCCAAAAACATTCAGTACTTC. It specifies CAWSDRARSKNIQYF.

The V and J genes are TRBV19 and TRBJ2-7; 10 positions match TRBD2. Germline-derived CDR1 and CDR2 are LNHDA and SQIVND (reference sequence). With 6 bases clipped from V and 2 bases from J, the junction kept 4 bases outside the gene matches. CDR3 size: 14 residues. Here the CDR3 DNA reads TGTGCCAGTAGATGGACTAGCGGAGCCTACGAGCAGTACTTC. It specifies CASRWTSGAYEQYF.

The rearrangement links TRBV29-1 to TRBJ2-1, with a tentative D call TRBD1 (5 bases). There are 13 residues in the CDR3. The V and J ends lost 0 bases and 12 bases respectively, with 15 bases between them. Germline assignment: CDR1 SQVTM and CDR2 ANQGSEA. The chain's CDR3 is CSVEDQRRQPQFF. The CDR3 DNA follows: TGCAGCGTTGAAGATCAGAGAAGACAGCCGCAGTTCTTC.

The chain joins TRBV19 to TRBJ2-1; D possibly corresponds to TRBD2 (5 bases). V lost 6 bases and J lost 7, with 10 bases in between. Germline V CDR1 and CDR2: LNHDA, SQIVND (reference sequence). This CDR3 is 12 amino acids long. CDR3 protein: CASSRRENEQFF. CDR3 nucleotide sequence: TGTGCCAGTAGCCGTCGGGAAAATGAGCAGTTCTTC.

The genes are TRBV18 and TRBJ2-3; the D is unclear. Trimming cost V 0 bases and J 1 base, with 11 bases left between them. This CDR3 is built from 16 residues. Germline V CDR1 and CDR2: KGHSH, LQKENI. The CDR3 nucleotides read TGTGCCAGCTCACCACCGTGGGAACTTGGCACAGATACGCAGTATTTT. As protein: CASSPPWELGTDTQYF.

This rearrangement joins TRBV19 to TRBJ1-1; 7 nucleotides align to TRBD1. The germline gives CDR1 LNHDA, CDR2 SQIVND (reference sequence). V gave up 6 bases and J gave up 11 bases; unmatched junction bases: 6. The CDR3 totals 11 residues. CDR3 loop: CASRAGTVAFF. In DNA form, the CDR3 reads TGTGCCAGTAGAGCCGGGACAGTGGCTTTCTTT.

This clone has only one observation. The gene calls are TRBV5-5 and TRBJ1-5, with 7 bases fitting TRBD1. CDR3 length: 19 amino acids. The germline CDR1 and CDR2 sequences are SGHKS and YYEKEE (reference sequence). Trimming took 1 base from V and 0 from J; bases not matched to a gene: 13. The DNA for the CDR3 is TGTGCCAGCAGCTTGAAGATCGATGGAGGGGGCCTTAGCAATCAGCCCCAGCATTTT. It codes for CASSLKIDGGGLSNQPQHF.

The J gene is TRBJ2-3, the V gene TRBV9; possible D gene TRBD2, 6 bases. Per the germline V gene, CDR1 is SGDLS and CDR2 is YYNGEE. The length of the CDR3 is 16 residues. V was cut by 1 base and J by 0 bases, with 12 bases left in between. CDR3 protein: CASSVLRETSTDTQYF. CDR3 DNA sequence: TGTGCCAGCAGCGTACTCCGGGAGACGAGCACAGATACGCAGTATTTT.

The chain uses TRBV28 and TRBJ2-1, with TRBD2 as a possible D gene (5 bases). Germline CDR1 and CDR2: MDHEN and SYDVKM. The CDR3 sequence is 12 residues long. The ends were cut back, 3 bases at V and 12 bases at J, with 12 bases in the middle. The CDR3 DNA reads TGTGCCAGCAGTTTCATTAGTCGGGGGCAGTTCTTC. This sequence encodes CASSFISRGQFF.

V gene TRBV5-4 combines with J gene TRBJ2-5; TRBD1 might be the D (5 bases). Trimming cost V 5 bases and J 1 base, with 9 bases left between them. This CDR3 comprises 13 residues. Germline assignment: CDR1 SGHNT and CDR2 YYREEE (reference sequence). The CDR3 spells CASSLTAQETQYF. Here the CDR3 DNA reads TGTGCCAGCAGTTTGACAGCCCAAGAGACCCAGTACTTC.

J is TRBJ2-3 and V is TRBV5-1; TRBD1 matches at 7 bases. V gave up 0 bases and J gave up 0 bases; unmatched junction bases: 1. CDR1 SGHRS and CDR2 YFSETQ come from the germline V gene. This CDR3 has 15 amino acids. The CDR3 DNA reads as TGCGCCAGCAGCTTGGCAGGGGGAAGCACAGATACGCAGTATTTT. This codes for CASSLAGGSTDTQYF.

This clone was seen only once. CDR3 in amino acids: CASSVAGGELFF. CDR3 sequence (DNA): TGTGCCAGCAGCGTAGCCGGCGGGGAGCTGTTTTTT. The chain is built from TRBV9 and TRBJ2-2; unclear D gene. The CDR3 is made up of 12 amino acids. V was trimmed by 0 bases and J by 7 bases, leaving 4 bases between them. Germline CDR1 is SGDLS and CDR2 is YYNGEE.

This clone was seen only once. This rearrangement joins TRBV11-2 to TRBJ1-2; D not certain. Deletions cut 0 bases from V and 4 bases from J, with 6 bases between. Germline CDR1 is SGHAT and CDR2 is FQNNGV. The length of the CDR3 is 13 residues. In nucleotides, the CDR3 is TGTGCCAGCAGCTTAGAAAGGGTCTATGGCTACACCTTC. The encoded protein is CASSLERVYGYTF.

In its sample, this clone was seen a few times. The rearrangement uses TRBV29-1 and TRBJ2-7; the match to TRBD2 covers 11 bases. J gave up 5 bases and V 6 bases, and 12 bases lay outside the gene matches. The CDR3 is 15 residues long. Looked up from germline, CDR1 is SQVTM and CDR2 is ANQGSEA. DNA of the CDR3: TGCAGCGTGTGGGCAACTAGCGGGAGTCGACACGAGCAGTACTTC. Amino acids: CSVWATSGSRHEQYF.

This chain links TRBV5-1 with TRBJ2-3, with a weak D call TRBD2 (5 bases). CDR1 and CDR2 from the germline V gene are SGHRS and YFSETQ. The V gene lost 0 bases and the J gene lost 3 bases, with 8 bases spanning the gap. The CDR3 totals 14 residues. DNA of the CDR3: TGCGCCAGCAGCTTGGGACGCGGGACAGATACGCAGTATTTT. Translation gives CASSLGRGTDTQYF. The full variable domain, in which reference TRBV5-1 and TRBJ2-3 provide the parts outside the CDR3, is KAGVTQTPRYLIKTRGQQVTLSCSPISGHRSVSWYQQTPGQGLQFLFEYFSETQRNKGNFPGRFSGRQFSNSRSEMNVSTLELGDSALYLCASSLGRGTDTQYFGPGTRLTVL.

CDR3 DNA sequence: TGTGCCAGCAGCTTACCGGGACTAGATTACGAGCAGTACTTC. Protein sequence: CASSLPGLDYEQYF. The chain joins TRBV11-3 to TRBJ2-7; 8 bases agree with TRBD2. The junction had 4 bases not matched to a gene; V was cut back by 2 bases and J by 4 bases. The germline gives CDR1 SGHNT, CDR2 YENEEA. CDR3 length equals 14 residues.

The chain links TRBV29-1 to TRBJ2-3, with TRBD2 matching over 7 bases. V lost 4 bases to trimming and J lost 0 bases; unmatched junction nucleotides: 4. The length of the CDR3 is 14 residues. Per germline, CDR1 SQVTM and CDR2 ANQGSEA. The chain's CDR3 is CSVVVGGSTDTQYF. In DNA, the CDR3 is TGCAGCGTTGTGGTGGGGGGGAGCACAGATACGCAGTATTTT.

In its sample, this clone was seen once. The chain combines TRBV11-2 with TRBJ2-7; 7 positions agree with TRBD2. V shed 2 bases, J shed 5 bases, and the junction held 6 bases outside the gene matches. The CDR3 contains 14 residues. Germline CDR1 SGHAT, CDR2 FQNNGV. CDR3 residues: CASSLWRGNNEQYF. In DNA form, the CDR3 reads TGTGCCAGCAGCTTATGGCGGGGGAACAACGAGCAGTACTTC.

The V and J genes are TRBV14 and TRBJ1-4; D is uncertain. The CDR3 runs 15 residues. Germline values: CDR1 SGHDN, CDR2 FVKESK. Trimming took 7 bases from V and 4 from J, leaving 16 bases between them. DNA for the CDR3: TGTGCCAGCAACCATATGGGGAGGCATAATGAAAAACTGTTTTTT. Protein sequence: CASNHMGRHNEKLFF.

The chain's CDR3 is CASSYSGANVLTF. For the CDR3, the DNA is TGTGCCAGCAGCTACTCCGGGGCCAACGTCCTGACTTTC. The J gene is TRBJ2-6, the V gene TRBV7-8; no clear D. This CDR3 has 13 residues. Looked up from germline, CDR1 is SGHVS and CDR2 is FQNEAQ. Trimming removed 4 bases at V and 4 bases at J, with 5 bases between.